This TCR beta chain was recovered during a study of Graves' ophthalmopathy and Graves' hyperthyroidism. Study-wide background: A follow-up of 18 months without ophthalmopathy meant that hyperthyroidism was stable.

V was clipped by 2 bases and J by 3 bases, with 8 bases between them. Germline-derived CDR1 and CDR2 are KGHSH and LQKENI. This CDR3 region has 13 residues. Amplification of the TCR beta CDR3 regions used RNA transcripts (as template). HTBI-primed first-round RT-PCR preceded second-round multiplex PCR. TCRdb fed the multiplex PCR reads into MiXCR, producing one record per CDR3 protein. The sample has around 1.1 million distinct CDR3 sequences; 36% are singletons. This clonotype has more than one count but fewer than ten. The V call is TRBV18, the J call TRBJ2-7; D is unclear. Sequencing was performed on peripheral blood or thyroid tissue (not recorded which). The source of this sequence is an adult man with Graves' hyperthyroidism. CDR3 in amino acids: CASSPWPSYEQYF. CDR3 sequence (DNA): TGTGCCAGCTCACCATGGCCGAGCTACGAGCAGTACTTC.